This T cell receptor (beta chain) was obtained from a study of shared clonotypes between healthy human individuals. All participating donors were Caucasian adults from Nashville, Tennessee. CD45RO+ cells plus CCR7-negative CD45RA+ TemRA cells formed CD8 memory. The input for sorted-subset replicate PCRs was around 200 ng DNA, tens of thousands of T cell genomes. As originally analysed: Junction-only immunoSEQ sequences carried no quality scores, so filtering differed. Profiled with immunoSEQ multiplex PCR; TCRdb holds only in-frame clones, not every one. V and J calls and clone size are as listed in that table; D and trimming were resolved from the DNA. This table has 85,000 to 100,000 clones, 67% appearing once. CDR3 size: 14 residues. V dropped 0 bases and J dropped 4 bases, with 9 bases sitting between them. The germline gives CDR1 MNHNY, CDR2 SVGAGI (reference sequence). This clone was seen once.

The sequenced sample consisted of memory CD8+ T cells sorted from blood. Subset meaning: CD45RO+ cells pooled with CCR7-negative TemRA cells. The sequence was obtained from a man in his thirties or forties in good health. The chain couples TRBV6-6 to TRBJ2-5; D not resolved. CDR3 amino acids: CASSYSLKGETQYF. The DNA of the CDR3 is TGTGCCAGCAGTTACTCGTTAAAGGGAGAGACCCAGTACTTC.